This T cell receptor (beta chain) appears in the sequencing data of a study of cytomegalovirus exposure and HLA in healthy donors. CDR3 length: 13 residues. The germline V gene has CDR1 ENHRY and CDR2 SYGVKD. Vbeta (60) and Jbeta (13) primers were used in the PCR. Generated by immunoSEQ multiplex PCR, the TCRdb table keeps only in-frame clones and is missing some. The repertoire holds about 140,000 clones, with 76% as singletons. This chain uses TRBV10-3 with TRBJ2-5; 7 bases map to TRBD1. The end of the DNA aligns better with TRBJ2-7, so the J call may be wrong. Sequenced: PBMCs. The sequence was obtained from a male donor in good health and CMV-seronegative. The CDR3 DNA follows: TGTGCCATCAGTGAAGGGACAGAGTACGAGCAGTACTTC. The encoded protein is CAISEGTEYEQYF.